The entry that follows covers one TCR beta chain sequence. The clone's antigen remains unknown. No base quality values were provided; no much bigger clone lies one nucleotide off. The CDR3 runs 16 amino acids, cysteine and phenylalanine included. Only CDR3 DNA is held: 48 bases, read in frame from base 1. V is reduced by 6 bases and J by 3 bases, leaving a spacing of 18 bases between them. CDR1 and CDR2 were assigned from the germline V gene as MNHNS and SASEGT. This sample was included in a study of T cell repertoires in cytomegalovirus infection (dated by TCRdb to between 2018 and 2020). Turning to the overall study: The peptide stimulations were aimed at well-studied HLA-B-restricted epitopes as well as recently identified HLA-C-restricted CMV epitopes, whose presentation resists viral immunomodulation. Donor HLA type was relevant to the analysis, as public TCR beta signatures indicated carriage of CMV infection together with the matching HLA type. Beyond this particular receptor, the publication reports: The ex vivo response was dominated by HLA-C-restricted CMV-specific TCR beta clonotypes, and the single most frequent clonotype in two of eight donors was supplied by these HLA-C-restricted clonotypes. Cumulative frequency of public TCR beta family members discriminated carriers of CMV infection plus the relevant HLA type in this cohort and an independent roughly 330-donor cohort.

Interpreted using the paper, the treatment or condition label stands for: in vitro stimulation with specific CMV peptide epitopes to enrich CMV-specific T cells. Instrument used: Illumina HiSeq 1500. TCRdb reran the public reads through fastp at Q25 and MiXCR, keeping productive beta chains. Duplicate CDR3 protein sequences are folded into a single record with the most common DNA and genes. Across this sample there are 680,000 or so distinct CDR3 sequences, with 33% seen only once. The top ten constitute approximately 18% of the sample. The rearranged chain carries TRBV6-1 and TRBJ2-1, and the D gene may be TRBD1, 5 bases matching. The TCR comes from a human donor in good health (CMV status not recorded). Some clones in this sample may be carry-over from other donors' samples. The material sequenced was cultured PBMCs, taken from culture after CMV antigen stimulation. The sequenced DNA: TGTGCCAGCAGACCAAGATGGCAGGGTAACTACAATGAGCAGTTCTTC. Its coded protein is CASRPRWQGNYNEQFF.